The T cell receptor (beta chain) described here comes from a study of blood T cells in healthy people across ages. The CDR3 contains 15 residues. V was trimmed by 2 bases and J by 0 bases, leaving 11 bases between them. A second PCR, run for about 7 to 11 cycles, used a sample-barcoded 5' primer plus a J-beta primer mix. TCRdb ran MiXCR on the 5' RACE reads and lists one entry per CDR3 protein. Here the sample spans some 1.4 million distinct CDR3 sequences, about 43% being singletons. The source is a woman aged 18-29 years in good health. This chain links TRBV23-1 with TRBJ2-7; possible D gene TRBD2, 5 bases. TRBV23-1 falls under the ORF class, with uncertain function. Material: blood. The CDR3 region is CASSQIREDSYEQYF. The CDR3 DNA follows: TGCGCCAGCAGTCAAATTCGGGAAGACTCCTACGAGCAGTACTTC.